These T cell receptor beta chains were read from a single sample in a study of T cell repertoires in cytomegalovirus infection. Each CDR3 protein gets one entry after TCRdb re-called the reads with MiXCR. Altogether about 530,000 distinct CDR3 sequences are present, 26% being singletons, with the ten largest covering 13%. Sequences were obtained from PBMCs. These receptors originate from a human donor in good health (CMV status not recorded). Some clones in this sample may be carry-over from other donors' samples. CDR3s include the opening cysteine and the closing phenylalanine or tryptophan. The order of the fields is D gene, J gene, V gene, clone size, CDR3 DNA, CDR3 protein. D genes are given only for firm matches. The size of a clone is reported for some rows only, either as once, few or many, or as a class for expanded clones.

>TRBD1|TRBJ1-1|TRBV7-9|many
TGTGCCAGCAGCGGACAGGGGGCCGGCACTGAAGCTTTCTTT
CASSGQGAGTEAFF
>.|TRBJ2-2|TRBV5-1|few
TGCGCCAGCAGCGTATCGGGCAGGGTTGACACCGGGGAGCTGTTTTTT
CASSVSGRVDTGELFF
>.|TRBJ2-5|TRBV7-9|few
TGTGCCAGCAGCAGAGAGGCGAAAAGGGTGGGAGAGACCCAGTACTTC
CASSREAKRVGETQYF
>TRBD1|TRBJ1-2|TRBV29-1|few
TGCAGCGTTGGGGGGACAGTCGGAAACACCTTC
CSVGGTVGNTF
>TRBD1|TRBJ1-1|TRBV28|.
TGTGCCAGCAGTTTGGGGACAGGCCCCTTAACCACTGAAGCTTTCTTT
CASSLGTGPLTTEAFF
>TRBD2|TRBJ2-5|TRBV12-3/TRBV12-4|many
TGTGCCAGCAGTTTGTCGGGGGGGAAGACCCAGTACTTC
CASSLSGGKTQYF
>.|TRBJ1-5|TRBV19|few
TGTGCCAGCGACACTAGGGGAAGAAGTCAGCCCCAGCATTTT
CASDTRGRSQPQHF
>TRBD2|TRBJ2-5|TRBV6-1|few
TGTGCCAGCAGAGGACTAGCGGGCCATTCCGCCCGGGAGACCCAGTACTTC
CASRGLAGHSARETQYF
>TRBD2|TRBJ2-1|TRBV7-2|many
TGTGCCAGCAGCTTAGGGCGGCGGGAGGGGACCAATGAGCAGTTCTTC
CASSLGRREGTNEQFF
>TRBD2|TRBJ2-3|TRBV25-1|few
TGTGCCAGCAGTGACCTAGCGGGGTCCGCAGATACGCAGTATTTT
CASSDLAGSADTQYF
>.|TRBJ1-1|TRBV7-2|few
TGTGCCAGCAGCAAAGACAGGACCTGGGGCACTGAAGCTTTCTTT
CASSKDRTWGTEAFF
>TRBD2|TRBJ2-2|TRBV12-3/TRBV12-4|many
TGTGCCAGCGCCCCCCAGGGACTAGCGGAATTGGCGAACACCGGGGAGCTGTTTTTT
CASAPQGLAELANTGELFF
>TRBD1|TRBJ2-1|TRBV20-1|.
TGCAGTGCCTCACTCCGGGACAGCGATGTTGAGCAGTTCTTC
CSASLRDSDVEQFF
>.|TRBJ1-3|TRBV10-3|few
TGTGCCATCAGTGAGTCCAACAATCCGTCTGGAAACACCATATATTTT
CAISESNNPSGNTIYF
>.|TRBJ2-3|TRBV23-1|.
TGCGCCAGCAGCCCCCTAAGAACTAGGGCCCTGCCAGATACGCAGTATTTT
CASSPLRTRALPDTQYF
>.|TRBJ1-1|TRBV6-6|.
TGTGCCAGCAGTATTGAAACAGAGAACACTGAAGCTTTCTTT
CASSIETENTEAFF
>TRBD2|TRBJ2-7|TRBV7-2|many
TGTGCCAGCAGCCAGACTAGCGGGAGCATGGGCTACGAGCAGTACTTC
CASSQTSGSMGYEQYF
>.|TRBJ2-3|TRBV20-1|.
TGCAGTGCTAGAGATCCCCGTTCTAGCACAGATACGCAGTATTTT
CSARDPRSSTDTQYF
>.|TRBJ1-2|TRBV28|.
TGTGCCAGCAAATTCTCGGCCGCCGGCCTAGCTAACTATGGCTACACCTTC
CASKFSAAGLANYGYTF
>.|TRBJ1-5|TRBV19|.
TGTGCCAGTAGTATCTCAGGGTCTCGGGTTCAGCCCCAGCATTTT
CASSISGSRVQPQHF
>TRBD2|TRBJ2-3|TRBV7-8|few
TGTGCCAGCATGTCTAGCGGGAGACAAACGCCAGATACGCAGTATTTT
CASMSSGRQTPDTQYF
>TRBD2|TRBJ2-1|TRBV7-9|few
TGTGCCAGCAGCTTAGTAGGGCTAGCGGGCTACAATGAGCAGTTCTTC
CASSLVGLAGYNEQFF
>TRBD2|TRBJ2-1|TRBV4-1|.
TGCGCCAGCAGGCTGAGACTAGCGGGAGGGCCCTCCTACAATGAGCAGTTCTTC
CASRLRLAGGPSYNEQFF
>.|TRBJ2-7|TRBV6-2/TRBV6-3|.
TGTGCCAGCAGTTACTCGCACAAGCTCACCTACGAGCAGTACTTC
CASSYSHKLTYEQYF
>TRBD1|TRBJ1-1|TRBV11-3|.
TGTGCCAGCAGTTCGTGGGATTCCGGGACAGTGAACACTGAAGCTTTCTTT
CASSSWDSGTVNTEAFF
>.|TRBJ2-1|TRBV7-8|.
TGTGCCAGCAGCACTGGACTTGCCCTGAACAATTACAATGAGCAGTTCTTC
CASSTGLALNNYNEQFF
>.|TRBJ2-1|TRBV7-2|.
TGTGCCAGCAGCACTAGGGACGGTAATGAGCAGTTCTTC
CASSTRDGNEQFF
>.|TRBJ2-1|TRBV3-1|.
TGTGCCAGCAGCCAAGATTCCGGGAGATACAATGAGCAGTTCTTC
CASSQDSGRYNEQFF
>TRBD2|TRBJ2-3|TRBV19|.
TGTGCCAGTAGTCTTGGACTAGTCGAGACAGATACGCAGTATTTT
CASSLGLVETDTQYF
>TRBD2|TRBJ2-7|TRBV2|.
TGTGCCAGCAGTGAAGCGCTAGCGGGAGCCTACGAGCAGTACTTC
CASSEALAGAYEQYF
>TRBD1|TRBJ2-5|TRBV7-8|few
TGTGCCAGCAGCTTAGAACAGGGGGCGGGAGAGACCCAGTACTTC
CASSLEQGAGETQYF
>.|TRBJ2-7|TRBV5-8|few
TGTGCCAGCGTGGGCAGGCCATCCGGCTACGAGCAGTACTTC
CASVGRPSGYEQYF
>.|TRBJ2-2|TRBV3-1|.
TGTGCCAGCAGCCAAGACAGGGGAACCGGGGAGCTGTTTTTT
CASSQDRGTGELFF
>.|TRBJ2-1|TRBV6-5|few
TGTGCCAGCAGCAACGTAGACTCGCGGCATGAGCAGTTCTTC
CASSNVDSRHEQFF
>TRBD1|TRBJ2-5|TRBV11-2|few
TGTGCCAGCAGCCCCCGAGGAAGGGTTACAGGGGGGATTGGAGAGACCCAGTACTTC
CASSPRGRVTGGIGETQYF
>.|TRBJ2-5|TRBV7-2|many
TGTGCCAGCAGCGTTAACTTGTTCCAAGAGACCCAGTACTTC
CASSVNLFQETQYF
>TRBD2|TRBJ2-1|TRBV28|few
TGTGCCAGCAGTTTAATAACTAGCGGGACCCACAATGAGCAGTTCTTC
CASSLITSGTHNEQFF
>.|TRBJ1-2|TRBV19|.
TGTGCCAGTAGTATCGAACAGGGTGACTATGGCTACACCTTC
CASSIEQGDYGYTF
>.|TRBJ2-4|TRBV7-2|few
TGTGCCAGCAGCCCCCGGGACGACTTCAAAAACATTCAGTACTTC
CASSPRDDFKNIQYF
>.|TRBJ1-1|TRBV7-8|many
TGTGCCAGCAGCTTAGCGTCGAGAACGGCGGGCACTGAAGCTTTCTTT
CASSLASRTAGTEAFF
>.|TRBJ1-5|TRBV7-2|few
TGTGCCAGCAGCTTCGGGTCCCATCAGCCCCAGCATTTT
CASSFGSHQPQHF
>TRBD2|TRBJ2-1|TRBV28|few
TGTGCCAGCACCCTACTAGCGGAGTACAATGAGCAGTTCTTC
CASTLLAEYNEQFF
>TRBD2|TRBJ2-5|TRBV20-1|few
TGCAGTGCTAGGCCGCGGGAGACCTTCCAAGAGACCCAGTACTTC
CSARPRETFQETQYF
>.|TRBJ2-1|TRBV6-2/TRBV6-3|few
TGTGCCAGCAGTCCGACGGGTAAACTTCATGAGCAGTTCTTC
CASSPTGKLHEQFF
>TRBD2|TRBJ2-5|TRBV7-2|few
TGTGCCAGCAGCTTAGTAGCGGGAGGCGCAGAGACCCAGTACTTC
CASSLVAGGAETQYF
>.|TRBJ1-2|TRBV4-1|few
TGCGCCAGCAGCCAAGTTTACGGGAACTATGGCTACACCTTC
CASSQVYGNYGYTF
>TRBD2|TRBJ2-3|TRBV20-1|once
TGCAGTGCTAGCGTACTAGCGGGAGCACGCCTTAGCACAGATACGCAGTATTTT
CSASVLAGARLSTDTQYF
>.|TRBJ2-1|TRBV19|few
TGTGCCAGTAGTATCTCTCGGTGGGATAACGATGAGCAGTTCTTC
CASSISRWDNDEQFF
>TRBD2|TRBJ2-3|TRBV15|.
TGTGCCACCAGCAGAGATAGCGGGCGTAGCACAGATACGCAGTATTTT
CATSRDSGRSTDTQYF
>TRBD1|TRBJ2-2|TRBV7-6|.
TGTGCCAGCAGCTTAGCACCGGGACAGATACCGAACACCGGGGAGCTGTTTTTT
CASSLAPGQIPNTGELFF
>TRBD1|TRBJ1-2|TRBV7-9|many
TGTGCCAGCAGCTTAACGTCAGCCCGACAGGGTGGCTACACCTTC
CASSLTSARQGGYTF
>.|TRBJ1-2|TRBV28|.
TGTGCCAGCAGTTTCGCCAATCTCTATGGCTACACCTTC
CASSFANLYGYTF
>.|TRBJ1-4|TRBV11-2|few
TGTGCCAGCAGCCCACAAAGGTTACATGAAAAACTGTTTTTT
CASSPQRLHEKLFF
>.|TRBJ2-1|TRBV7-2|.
TGTGCCAGCAGCTTAGTGACAGCTATCGGGAATGAGCAGTTCTTC
CASSLVTAIGNEQFF